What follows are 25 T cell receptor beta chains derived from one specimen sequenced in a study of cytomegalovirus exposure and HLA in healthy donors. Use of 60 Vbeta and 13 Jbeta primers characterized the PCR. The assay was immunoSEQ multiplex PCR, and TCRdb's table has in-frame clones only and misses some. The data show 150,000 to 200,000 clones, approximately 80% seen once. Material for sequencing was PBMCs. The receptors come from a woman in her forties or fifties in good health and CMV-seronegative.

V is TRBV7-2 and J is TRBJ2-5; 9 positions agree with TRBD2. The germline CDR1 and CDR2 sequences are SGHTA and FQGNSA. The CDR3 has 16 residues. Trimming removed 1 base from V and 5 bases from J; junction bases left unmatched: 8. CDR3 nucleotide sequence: TGTGCCAGCAGCTTAGAATGGCGGGGGGGCTTCGAGACCCAGTACTTC. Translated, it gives CASSLEWRGGFETQYF.

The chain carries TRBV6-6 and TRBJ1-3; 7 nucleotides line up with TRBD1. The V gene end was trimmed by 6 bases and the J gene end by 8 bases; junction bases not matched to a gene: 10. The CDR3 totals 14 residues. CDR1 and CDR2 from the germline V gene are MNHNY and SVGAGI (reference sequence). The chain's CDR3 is CASSPRQGEDTIYF. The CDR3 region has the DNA TGTGCCAGCAGCCCCAGGCAGGGGGAGGACACCATATATTTT.

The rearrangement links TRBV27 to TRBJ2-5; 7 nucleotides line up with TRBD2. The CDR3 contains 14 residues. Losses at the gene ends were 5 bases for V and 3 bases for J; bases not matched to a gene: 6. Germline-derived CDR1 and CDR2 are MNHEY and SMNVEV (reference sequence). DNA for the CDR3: TGTGCCAGCAGTCCCTGGGGGGGAAAAGAGACCCAGTACTTC. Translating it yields CASSPWGGKETQYF.

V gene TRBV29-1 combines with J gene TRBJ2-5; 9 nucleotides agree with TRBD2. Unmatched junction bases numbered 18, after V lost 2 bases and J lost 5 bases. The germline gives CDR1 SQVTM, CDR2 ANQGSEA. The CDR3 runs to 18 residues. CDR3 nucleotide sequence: TGCAGCGTTGAATCGGCTTGGCTAGCGGGGTGGGTTGGGGAGACCCAGTACTTC. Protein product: CSVESAWLAGWVGETQYF.

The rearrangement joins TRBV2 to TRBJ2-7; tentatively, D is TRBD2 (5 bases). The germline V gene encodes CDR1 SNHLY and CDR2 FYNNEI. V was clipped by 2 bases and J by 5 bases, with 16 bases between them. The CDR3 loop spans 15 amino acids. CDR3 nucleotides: TGTGCCAGCAGTGAATTGATAGCGATTGGAAACGAGCAGTACTTC. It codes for CASSELIAIGNEQYF.

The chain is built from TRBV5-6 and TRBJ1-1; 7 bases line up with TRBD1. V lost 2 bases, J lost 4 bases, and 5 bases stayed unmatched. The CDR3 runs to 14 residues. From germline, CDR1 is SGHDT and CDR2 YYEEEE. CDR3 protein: CASSFDRVATEAFF. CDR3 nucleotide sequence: TGTGCCAGCAGCTTTGACAGGGTGGCCACTGAAGCTTTCTTT.

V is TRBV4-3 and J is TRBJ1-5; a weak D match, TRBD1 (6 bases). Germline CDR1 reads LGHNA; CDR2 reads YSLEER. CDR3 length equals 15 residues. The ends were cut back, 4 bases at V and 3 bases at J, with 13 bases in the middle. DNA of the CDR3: TGCGCCAGCAGCCCCCACGGGGGGCTCAATCAGCCCCAGCATTTT. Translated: CASSPHGGLNQPQHF.

CDR3 nucleotides: TGTGCCAGCAGAAAGACTGGCCCTTCGGCAGATACGCAGTATTTT. Its translation is CASRKTGPSADTQYF. The chain joins TRBV6-6 to TRBJ2-3; D call uncertain. The V gene lost 6 bases and the J gene lost 4 bases, with 17 bases spanning the gap. The CDR3 runs 15 residues. In germline, CDR1 is MNHNY, CDR2 SVGAGI (reference sequence).

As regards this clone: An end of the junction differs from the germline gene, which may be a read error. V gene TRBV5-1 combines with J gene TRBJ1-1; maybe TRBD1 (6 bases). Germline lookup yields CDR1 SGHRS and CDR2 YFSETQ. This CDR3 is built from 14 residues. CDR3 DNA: TGTGCCAGCAGCTCGACAGGATTTAACACTGAAGCTTTCTTT. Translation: CASSSTGFNTEAFF.

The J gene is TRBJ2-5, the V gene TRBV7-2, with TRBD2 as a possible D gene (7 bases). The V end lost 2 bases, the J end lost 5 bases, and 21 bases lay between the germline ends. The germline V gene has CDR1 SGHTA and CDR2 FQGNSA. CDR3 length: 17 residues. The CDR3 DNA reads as TGTGCCAGCAGCTTAATCGGGAGTGGGGGGGCCTGGGAGACCCAGTACTTC. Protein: CASSLIGSGGAWETQYF.

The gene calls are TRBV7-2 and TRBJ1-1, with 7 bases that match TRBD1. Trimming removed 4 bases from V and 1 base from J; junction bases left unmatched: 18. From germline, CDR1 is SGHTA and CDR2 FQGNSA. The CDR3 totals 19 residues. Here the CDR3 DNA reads TGTGCCAGCAGCTCAGGATCACAGGGGCGCCCTCCGGAGAACACTGAAGCTTTCTTT. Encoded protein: CASSSGSQGRPPENTEAFF.

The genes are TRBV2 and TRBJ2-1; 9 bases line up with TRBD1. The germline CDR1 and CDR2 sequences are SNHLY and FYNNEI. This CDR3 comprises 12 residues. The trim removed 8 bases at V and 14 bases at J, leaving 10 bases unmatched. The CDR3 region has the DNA TGTGCCAGCCGGGATGGACAGGGGTGGAAGTTCTTC. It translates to CASRDGQGWKFF. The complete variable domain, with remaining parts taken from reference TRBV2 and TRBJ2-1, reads EPEVTQTPSHQVTQMGQEVILRCVPISNHLYFYWYRQILGQKVEFLVSFYNNEISEKSEIFDDQFSVERPDGSNFTLKIRSTKLEDSAMYFCASRDGQGWKFFGPGTRLTVL.

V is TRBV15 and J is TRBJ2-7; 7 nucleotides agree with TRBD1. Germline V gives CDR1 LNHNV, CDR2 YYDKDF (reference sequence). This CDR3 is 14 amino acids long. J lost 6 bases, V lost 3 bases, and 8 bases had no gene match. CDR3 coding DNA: TGTGCCACCAGCAGTCGGAGAACAGGGGTCGAGCAGTACTTC. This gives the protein CATSSRRTGVEQYF.

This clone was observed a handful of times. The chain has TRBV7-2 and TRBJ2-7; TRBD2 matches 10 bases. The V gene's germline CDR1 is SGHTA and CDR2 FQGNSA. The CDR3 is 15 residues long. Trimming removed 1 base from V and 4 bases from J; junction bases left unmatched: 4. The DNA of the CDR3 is TGTGCCAGCAGCTTAGTTGTAGCGGGGGGTTACGAGCAGTACTTC. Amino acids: CASSLVVAGGYEQYF. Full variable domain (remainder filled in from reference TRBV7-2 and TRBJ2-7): GAGVSQSPSNKVTEKGKDVELRCDPISGHTALYWYRQSLGQGLEFLIYFQGNSAPDKSGLPSDRFSAERTGGSVSTLTIQRTQQEDSAVYLCASSLVVAGGYEQYFGPGTRLTVT.

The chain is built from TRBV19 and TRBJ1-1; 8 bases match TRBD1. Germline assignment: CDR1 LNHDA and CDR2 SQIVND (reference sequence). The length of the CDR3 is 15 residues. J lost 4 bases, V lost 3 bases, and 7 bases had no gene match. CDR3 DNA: TGTGCCAGTAGTATCGGCAGGGGGCAGGGCACTGAAGCTTTCTTT. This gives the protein CASSIGRGQGTEAFF.

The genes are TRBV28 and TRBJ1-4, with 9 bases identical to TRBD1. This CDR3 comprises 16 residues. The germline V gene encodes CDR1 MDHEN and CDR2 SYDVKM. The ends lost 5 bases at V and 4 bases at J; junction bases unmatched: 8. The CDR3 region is CASSILGTGSNEKLFF. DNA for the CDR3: TGTGCCAGCAGTATACTCGGGACAGGGAGTAATGAAAAACTGTTTTTT.

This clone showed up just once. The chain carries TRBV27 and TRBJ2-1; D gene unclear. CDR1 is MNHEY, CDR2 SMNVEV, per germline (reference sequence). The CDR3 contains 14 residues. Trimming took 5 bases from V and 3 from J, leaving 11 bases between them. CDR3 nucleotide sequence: TGTGCCAGCAGTGAGTTCAATCGCTACAATGAGCAGTTCTTC. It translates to CASSEFNRYNEQFF.

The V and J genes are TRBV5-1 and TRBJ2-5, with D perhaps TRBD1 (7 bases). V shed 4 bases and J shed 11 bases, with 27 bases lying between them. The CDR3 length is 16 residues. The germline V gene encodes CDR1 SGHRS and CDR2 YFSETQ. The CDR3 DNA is TGCGCCAGCAGCCCCAGGGGGTTAGGTGGTACGGGGGAGCAGTACTTC. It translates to CASSPRGLGGTGEQYF.

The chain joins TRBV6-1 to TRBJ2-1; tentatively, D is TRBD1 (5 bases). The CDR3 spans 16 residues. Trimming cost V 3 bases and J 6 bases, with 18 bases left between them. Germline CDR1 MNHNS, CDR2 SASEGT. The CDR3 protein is CASSEAKTAQGNEQFF. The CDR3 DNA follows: TGTGCCAGCAGTGAGGCGAAGACGGCTCAGGGCAATGAGCAGTTCTTC.

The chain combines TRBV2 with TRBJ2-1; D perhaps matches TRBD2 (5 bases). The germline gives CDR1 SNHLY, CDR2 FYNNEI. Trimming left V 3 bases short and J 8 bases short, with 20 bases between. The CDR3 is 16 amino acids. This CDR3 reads CASSDLPRTPADEQFF. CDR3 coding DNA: TGTGCCAGCAGTGACCTCCCCCGGACTCCGGCGGATGAGCAGTTCTTC.

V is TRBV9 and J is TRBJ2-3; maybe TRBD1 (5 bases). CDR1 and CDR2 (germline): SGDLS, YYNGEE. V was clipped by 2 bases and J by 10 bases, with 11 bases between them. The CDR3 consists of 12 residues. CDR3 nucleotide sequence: TGTGCCAGCAGCGTCCAGGACAAGGCGCAGTATTTT. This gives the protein CASSVQDKAQYF.

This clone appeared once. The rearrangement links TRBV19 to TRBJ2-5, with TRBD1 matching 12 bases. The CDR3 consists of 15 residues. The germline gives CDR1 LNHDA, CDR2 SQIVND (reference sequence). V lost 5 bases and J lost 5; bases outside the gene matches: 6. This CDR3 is CASSLRDRGLETQYF. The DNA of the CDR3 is TGTGCCAGTAGTCTCCGGGACAGGGGGCTGGAGACCCAGTACTTC.

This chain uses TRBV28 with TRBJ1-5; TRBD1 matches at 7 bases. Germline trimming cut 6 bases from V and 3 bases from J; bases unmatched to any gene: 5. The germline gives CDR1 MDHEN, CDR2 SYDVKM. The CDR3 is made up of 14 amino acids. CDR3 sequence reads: CASRTGQLNQPQHF. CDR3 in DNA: TGTGCCAGCAGAACGGGACAGCTCAATCAGCCCCAGCATTTT.

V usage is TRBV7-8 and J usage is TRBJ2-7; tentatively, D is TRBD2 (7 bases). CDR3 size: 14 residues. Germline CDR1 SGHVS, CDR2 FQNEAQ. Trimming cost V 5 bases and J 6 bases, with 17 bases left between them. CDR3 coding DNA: TGTGCCAGCAGCCCCAGAACGGGGGGCGTCGAGCAGTACTTC. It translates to CASSPRTGGVEQYF.

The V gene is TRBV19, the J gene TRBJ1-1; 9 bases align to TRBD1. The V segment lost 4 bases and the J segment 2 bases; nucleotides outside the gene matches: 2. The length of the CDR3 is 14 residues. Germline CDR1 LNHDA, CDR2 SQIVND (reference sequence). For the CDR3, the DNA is TGTGCCAGTAGTAAGGGACAGGGCAACACTGAAGCTTTCTTT. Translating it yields CASSKGQGNTEAFF. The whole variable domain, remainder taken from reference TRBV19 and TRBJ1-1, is DGGITQSPKYLFRKEGQNVTLSCEQNLNHDAMYWYRQDPGQGLRLIYYSQIVNDFQKGDIAEGYSVSREKKESFPLTVTSAQKNPTAFYLCASSKGQGNTEAFFGQGTRLTVV.